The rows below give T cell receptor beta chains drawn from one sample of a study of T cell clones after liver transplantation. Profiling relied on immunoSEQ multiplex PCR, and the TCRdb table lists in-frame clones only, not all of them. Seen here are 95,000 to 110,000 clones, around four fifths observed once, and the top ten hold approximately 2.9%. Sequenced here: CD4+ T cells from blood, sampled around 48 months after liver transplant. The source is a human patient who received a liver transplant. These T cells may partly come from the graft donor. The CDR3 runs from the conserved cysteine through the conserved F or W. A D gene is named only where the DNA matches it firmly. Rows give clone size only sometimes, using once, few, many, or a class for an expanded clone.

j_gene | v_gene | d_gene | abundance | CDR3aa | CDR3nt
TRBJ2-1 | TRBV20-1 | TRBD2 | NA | CSARGLAEQFF | TGCAGTGCACGCGGACTAGCGGAGCAGTTCTTC
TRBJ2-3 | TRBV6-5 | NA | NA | CASNSPGRAYEQYF | TGTGCCAGCAACTCGCCGGGCAGGGCCTATGAGCAGTATTTT
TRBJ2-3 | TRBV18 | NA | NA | CASSEDTQYF | TGTGCCAGCTCGGAAGATACGCAGTATTTT
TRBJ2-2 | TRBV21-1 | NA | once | CASSNCPWGQIIMNTGELFF | TGTGCCAGCAGCAATTGCCCTTGGGGACAGATAATTATGAACACCGGGGAGCTGTTTTTT
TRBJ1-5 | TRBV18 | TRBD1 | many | CASSRGTGGGQPQHF | TGTGCCAGCTCCCGGGGGACAGGGGGAGGCCAGCCCCAGCATTTT
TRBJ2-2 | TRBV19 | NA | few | CASTTNPDTGELFF | TGTGCCAGTACGACGAATCCAGACACCGGGGAGCTGTTTTTT
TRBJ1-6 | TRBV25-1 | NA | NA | CASSEPERQHYNSPLHF | TGTGCCAGCAGTGAACCCGAACGACAGCATTATAATTCACCCCTCCACTTT
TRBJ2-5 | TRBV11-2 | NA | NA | CASSLGETQYF | TGTGCCAGCAGCTTAGGCGAGACCCAGTACTTC
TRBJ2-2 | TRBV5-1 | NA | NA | CASSLRVAGELFF | TGCGCCAGCAGCTTGCGGGTAGCCGGGGAGCTGTTTTTT
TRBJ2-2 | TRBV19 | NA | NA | CASQPQGLNTGELFF | TGTGCCTCTCAGCCACAGGGTCTGAACACCGGGGAGCTGTTTTTT
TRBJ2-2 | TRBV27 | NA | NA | CASSLGVGLPFTGELFF | TGTGCCAGCAGTTTAGGGGTGGGTCTCCCGTTCACCGGGGAGCTGTTTTTT
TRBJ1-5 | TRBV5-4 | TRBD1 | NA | CASSLGPGQGNFNQPQHF | TGTGCCAGCAGCTTGGGTCCGGGACAGGGGAATTTCAATCAGCCCCAGCATTTT
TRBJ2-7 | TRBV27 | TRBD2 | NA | CASSPAGGAEQYF | TGTGCCAGCAGCCCAGCGGGAGGGGCGGAGCAGTACTTC
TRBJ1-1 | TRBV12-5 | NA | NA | CASGFALSGEVPEAFF | TGTGCTAGTGGTTTCGCGCTTTCGGGGGAGGTCCCTGAAGCTTTCTTT
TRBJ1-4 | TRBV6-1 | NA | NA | CASIERTDYGKLFF | TGTGCCAGCATAGAAAGGACAGACTATGGAAAACTGTTTTTT
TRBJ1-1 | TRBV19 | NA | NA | CASRGERRARDTEAFF | TGTGCCAGTAGGGGTGAGCGAAGGGCAAGGGACACTGAAGCTTTCTTT
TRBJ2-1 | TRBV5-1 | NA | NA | CASRRGTVNEQFF | TGCGCCAGCAGGCGCGGGACCGTGAATGAGCAGTTCTTC
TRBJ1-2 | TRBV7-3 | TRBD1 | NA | CASSSDREGYGYTF | TGTGCCAGCAGTTCGGACAGGGAAGGCTATGGCTACACCTTC
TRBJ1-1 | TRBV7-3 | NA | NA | CASSLIPVYREGMVGAEAFF | TGTGCCAGCAGCTTAATACCGGTGTACCGGGAGGGAATGGTGGGGGCTGAAGCTTTCTTT
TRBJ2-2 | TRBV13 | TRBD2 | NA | CASSSWSGDTGELFF | TGTGCCAGCAGTTCCTGGAGCGGGGACACCGGGGAGCTGTTTTTT
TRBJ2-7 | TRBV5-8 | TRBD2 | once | CASSISRGGLSYEQYF | TGTGCCAGCAGTATTTCCCGGGGGGGGCTTTCCTACGAGCAGTACTTC
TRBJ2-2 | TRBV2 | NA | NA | CASSEMGTNTGELFF | TGTGCCAGCAGTGAAATGGGGACGAACACCGGGGAGCTGTTTTTT